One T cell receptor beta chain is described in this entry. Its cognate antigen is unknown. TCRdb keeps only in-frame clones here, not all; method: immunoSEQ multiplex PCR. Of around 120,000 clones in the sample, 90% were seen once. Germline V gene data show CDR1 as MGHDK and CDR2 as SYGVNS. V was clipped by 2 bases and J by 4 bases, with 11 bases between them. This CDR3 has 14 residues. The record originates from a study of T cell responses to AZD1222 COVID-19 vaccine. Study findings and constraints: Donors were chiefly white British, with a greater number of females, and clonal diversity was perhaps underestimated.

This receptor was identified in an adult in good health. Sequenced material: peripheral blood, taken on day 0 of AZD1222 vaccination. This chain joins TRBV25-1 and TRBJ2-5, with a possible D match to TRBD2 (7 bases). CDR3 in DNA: TGTGCCAGCAGTGAAAGGGGGGGCTTAGAGACCCAGTACTTC. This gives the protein CASSERGGLETQYF.